The present TCR beta chain was sequenced within a study of T cell changes during pregnancy in multiple sclerosis. Sequencing used immunoSEQ multiplex PCR; TCRdb keeps in-frame clones, though not all of them. The sample lists more than 35,000 clones, about nine tenths seen once, with around 0.5% in the top ten. Trimming pared 4 bases from V and 6 bases from J, leaving 18 bases between. The CDR3 length is 15 residues. Germline V lookup: CDR1 SGHKS, CDR2 YYEKEE (reference sequence). The gene calls are TRBV5-5 and TRBJ2-3; possibly TRBD2 for D (6 bases). This clonotype was obtained from a female donor in good health, enrolled as a control in a pregnancy study. This material consisted of CD4+ T cells from peripheral blood mononuclear cells, taken in the first trimester of pregnancy. The CDR3 bases are TGTGCCAGCAGCGGGGGGTTGGGCGACGTGGATACGCAGTATTTT. Its protein is CASSGGLGDVDTQYF. Full variable domain (rest looked up from reference TRBV5-5 and TRBJ2-3): DAGVTQSPTHLIKTRGQQVTLRCSPISGHKSVSWYQQVLGQGPQFIFQYYEKEERGRGNFPDRFSARQFPNYSSELNVNALLLGDSALYLCASSGGLGDVDTQYFGPGTRLTVL.